This T cell receptor (beta chain) was sequenced for a study of cytomegalovirus exposure and HLA in healthy donors. Notes on this clone: As yet, its antigen is unknown.

It was healthy bone marrow donors who served as donors. In the PCR, 60 Vbeta and 13 Jbeta primers were used. The method was immunoSEQ multiplex PCR; TCRdb's version includes in-frame clones alone and lacks a portion of them. In the table there are 35,000 to 45,000 clones, roughly half of which are singletons. Regarding the study as a whole: Later on, analysis showed that most CMV-associated TCR beta chains appeared to be HLA-restricted.

This CDR3 region has 19 residues. Trimming removed 4 bases from V and 4 bases from J, with 27 bases in between. Germline-derived CDR1 and CDR2 are MDHEN and SYDVKM. Sequenced sample: PBMCs. The chain has TRBV28 and TRBJ2-3, with D possibly being TRBD2 (6 bases). This receptor was identified in a human donor in good health. CDR3 nucleotide sequence: TGTGCCAGCAGTTCTACGCTCCTGGGACTGACTCTTGAGGCAGATACGCAGTATTTT. Encoded protein: CASSSTLLGLTLEADTQYF.